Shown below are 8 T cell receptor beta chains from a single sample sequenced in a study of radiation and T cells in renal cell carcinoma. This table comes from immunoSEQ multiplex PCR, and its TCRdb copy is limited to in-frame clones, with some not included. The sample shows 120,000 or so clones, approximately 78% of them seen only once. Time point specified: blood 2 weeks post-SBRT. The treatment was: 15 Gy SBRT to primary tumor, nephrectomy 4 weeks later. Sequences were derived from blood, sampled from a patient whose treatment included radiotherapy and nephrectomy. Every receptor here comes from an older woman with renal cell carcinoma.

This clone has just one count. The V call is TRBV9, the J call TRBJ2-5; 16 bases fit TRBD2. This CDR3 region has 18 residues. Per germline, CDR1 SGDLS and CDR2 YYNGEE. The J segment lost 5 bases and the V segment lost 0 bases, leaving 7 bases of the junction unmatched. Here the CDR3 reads CASSVEGLAGGGAETQYF. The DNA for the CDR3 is TGTGCCAGCAGCGTAGAGGGACTAGCGGGAGGGGGAGCTGAGACCCAGTACTTC.

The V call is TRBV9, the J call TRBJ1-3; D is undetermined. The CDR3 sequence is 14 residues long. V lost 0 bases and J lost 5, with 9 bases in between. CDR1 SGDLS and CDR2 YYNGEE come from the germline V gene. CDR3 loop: CASSVGEERNTIYF. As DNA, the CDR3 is TGTGCCAGCAGCGTAGGGGAGGAAAGAAACACCATATATTTT.

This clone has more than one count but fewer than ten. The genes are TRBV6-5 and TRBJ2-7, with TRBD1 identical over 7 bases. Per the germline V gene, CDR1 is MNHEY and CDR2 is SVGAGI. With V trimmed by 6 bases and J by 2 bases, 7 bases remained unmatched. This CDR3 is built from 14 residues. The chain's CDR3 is CASRRTGVPYEQYF. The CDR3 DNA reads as TGTGCCAGCAGACGCACAGGGGTGCCCTACGAGCAGTACTTC.

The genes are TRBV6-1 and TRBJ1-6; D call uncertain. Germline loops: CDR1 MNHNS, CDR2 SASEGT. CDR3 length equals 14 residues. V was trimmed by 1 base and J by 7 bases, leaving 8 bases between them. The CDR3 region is CASSEGAKNSPLHF. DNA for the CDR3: TGTGCCAGCAGTGAAGGGGCAAAGAATTCACCCCTCCACTTT.

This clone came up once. The CDR3 loop is CASSPGPRGKQYF. CDR3 sequence (DNA): TGTGCCAGCAGCCCCGGGCCACGGGGAAAGCAGTACTTC. This rearrangement joins TRBV11-3 to TRBJ2-7; maybe TRBD2 (5 bases). In germline, CDR1 is SGHNT, CDR2 YENEEA. Trimming shortened V by 5 bases and J by 8 bases, and 16 bases separated the two germline ends. The CDR3 length is 13 residues.

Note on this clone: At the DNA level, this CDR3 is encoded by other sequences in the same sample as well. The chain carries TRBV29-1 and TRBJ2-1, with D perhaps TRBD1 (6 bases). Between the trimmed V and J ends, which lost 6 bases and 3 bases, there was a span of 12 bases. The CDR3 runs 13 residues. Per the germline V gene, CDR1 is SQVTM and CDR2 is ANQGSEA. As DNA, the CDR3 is TGCAGCGTCCCCCCGACAGGCTACAATGAGCAGTTCTTC. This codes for CSVPPTGYNEQFF.

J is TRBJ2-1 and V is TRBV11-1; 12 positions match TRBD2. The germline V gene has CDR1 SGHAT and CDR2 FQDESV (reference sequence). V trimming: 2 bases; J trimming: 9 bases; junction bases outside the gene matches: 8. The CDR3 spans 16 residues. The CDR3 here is CASSLHGLAGGLEQFF. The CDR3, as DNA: TGTGCCAGCAGCTTACACGGGCTAGCGGGGGGGCTTGAGCAGTTCTTC.

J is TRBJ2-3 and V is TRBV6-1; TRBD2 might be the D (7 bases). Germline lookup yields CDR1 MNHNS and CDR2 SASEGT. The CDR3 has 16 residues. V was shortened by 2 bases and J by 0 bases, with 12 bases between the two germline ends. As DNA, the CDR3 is TGTGCCAGCAGTGAACGCGGGGGCGTGAGCACAGATACGCAGTATTTT. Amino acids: CASSERGGVSTDTQYF.